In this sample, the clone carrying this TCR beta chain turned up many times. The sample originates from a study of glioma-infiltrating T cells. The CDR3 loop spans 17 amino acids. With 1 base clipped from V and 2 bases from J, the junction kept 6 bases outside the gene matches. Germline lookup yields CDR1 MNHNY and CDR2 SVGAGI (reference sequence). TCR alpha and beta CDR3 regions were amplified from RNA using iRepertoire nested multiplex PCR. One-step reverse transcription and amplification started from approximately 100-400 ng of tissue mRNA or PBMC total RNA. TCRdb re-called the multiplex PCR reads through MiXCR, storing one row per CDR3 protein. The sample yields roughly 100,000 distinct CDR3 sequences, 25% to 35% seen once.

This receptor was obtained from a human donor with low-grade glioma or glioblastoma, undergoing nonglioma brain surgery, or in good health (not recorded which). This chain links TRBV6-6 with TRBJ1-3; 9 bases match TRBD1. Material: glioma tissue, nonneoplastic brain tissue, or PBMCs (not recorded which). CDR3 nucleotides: TGTGCCAGCAGTTACTTACAGGGGGCAGGGACTGGAAACACCATATATTTT. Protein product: CASSYLQGAGTGNTIYF.